Presented here are 18 T cell receptor beta chains from one specimen sequenced in a study of T cells in Graves' hyperthyroidism and ophthalmopathy. There were TCR beta CDR3 regions amplified from RNA transcripts. With the HTBI primer set, the TCR CDR3 went through a first round of RT-PCR. TCRdb independently ran MiXCR on the multiplex PCR reads; one entry per CDR3 protein. The sample yields some 490,000 distinct CDR3 sequences, about 20% seen once. Sequencing used blood. Receptors originate from a woman in her 70s with Graves' ophthalmopathy.

The chain has TRBV4-3 and TRBJ1-5, with a weak D call TRBD1 (5 bases). Between the trimmed V and J ends, which lost 0 bases and 2 bases, there was a span of 11 bases. This CDR3 is 16 amino acids long. Germline loops: CDR1 LGHNA, CDR2 YSLEER. The CDR3 DNA sequence: TGCGCCAGCAGCCAAGATAGCGGGGGGGGCAATCAGCCCCAGCATTTT. Amino acid sequence: CASSQDSGGGNQPQHF.

This chain uses TRBV14 with TRBJ1-3; D not resolved. The germline V gene encodes CDR1 SGHDN and CDR2 FVKESK. Trimming left V 5 bases short and J 4 bases short, with 12 bases between. This CDR3 contains 14 residues. The CDR3 reads CASSTRTHGNTIYF. The DNA for the CDR3 is TGTGCCAGCAGCACCCGGACCCACGGAAACACCATATATTTT.

V usage is TRBV11-3 and J usage is TRBJ2-7, with D unresolved. Germline assignment: CDR1 SGHNT and CDR2 YENEEA. The V and J ends lost 2 bases and 6 bases respectively, with 11 bases between them. The CDR3 has 13 amino acids. CDR3: CASSLRFSGEQYF. The CDR3 DNA reads as TGTGCCAGCAGCTTAAGATTCTCAGGCGAGCAGTACTTC.

This clonotype has more than one count but fewer than ten. This chain joins TRBV3-1 and TRBJ1-1, with no clear D. Germline V CDR1 and CDR2: LGHDT, YNNKEL (reference sequence). The CDR3 consists of 14 residues. V lost 1 base to trimming and J lost 0 bases, with 6 bases between them. Here the CDR3 DNA reads TGTGCCAGCAGCCAAGGGGAGATGAACACTGAAGCTTTCTTT. Its translation is CASSQGEMNTEAFF.

V usage is TRBV28 and J usage is TRBJ1-1, with D possibly being TRBD1 (5 bases). The CDR3 totals 13 residues. V was clipped by 2 bases and J by 11 bases, with 15 bases between them. Germline CDR1 and CDR2: MDHEN and SYDVKM. The chain's CDR3 is CASSLLKKGKAFF. The CDR3, as DNA: TGTGCCAGCAGTTTACTCAAAAAGGGGAAGGCTTTCTTT.

This clonotype was seen repeatedly, ten times or more. This rearrangement joins TRBV29-1 to TRBJ1-1; D uncertain. Germline values: CDR1 SQVTM, CDR2 ANQGSEA. The CDR3 extends over 12 amino acids. With 7 bases removed from V and 4 bases from J, the gap between germline ends came to 13 bases. CDR3 in DNA: TGCAGCGCCCAGGTTTGGGGCACTGAAGCTTTCTTT. Residues: CSAQVWGTEAFF. Full variable domain (outside the CDR3, taken from reference TRBV29-1 and TRBJ1-1): SAVISQKPSRDICQRGTSLTIQCQVDSQVTMMFWYRQQPGQSLTLIATANQGSEATYESGFVIDKFPISRPNLTFSTLTVSNMSPEDSSIYLCSAQVWGTEAFFGQGTRLTVV.

The table lists this clonotype with many counts. The chain has TRBV5-1 and TRBJ2-7; 7 nucleotides match TRBD1. After removal of 2 bases from V and 0 bases from J, the junction contained 11 bases not matched to a gene. Germline values: CDR1 SGHRS, CDR2 YFSETQ. This CDR3 is built from 17 residues. The CDR3 here is CASSFGMTGPSSYEQYF. The CDR3 DNA is TGCGCCAGCAGCTTCGGGATGACAGGGCCGAGCTCCTACGAGCAGTACTTC.

This clonotype was counted at least ten times. The rearrangement joins TRBV20-1 to TRBJ2-1; 8 positions match TRBD1. This CDR3 is 15 amino acids long. Germline CDR1 is DFQATT and CDR2 is SNEGSKA (reference sequence). Trimming removed 3 bases from V and 7 bases from J; junction bases left unmatched: 11. The CDR3 loop reads CSASLQGALVNEQFF. CDR3 in DNA: TGCAGTGCTAGTCTCCAGGGGGCGTTAGTGAATGAGCAGTTCTTC.

Only a few counts were recorded for this clonotype. The J gene is TRBJ1-2, the V gene TRBV12-5; tentatively, D is TRBD1 (6 bases). Germline-derived CDR1 and CDR2 are LGHNT and FRNRAP. Trimming shortened V by 2 bases and J by 5 bases, and 15 bases separated the two germline ends. The CDR3 is 15 residues long. The CDR3 loop reads CASGLRQGRLYGYTF. In nucleotides, the CDR3 is TGTGCTAGTGGTTTGAGGCAGGGGAGACTATATGGCTACACCTTC.

This clonotype was seen repeatedly, ten times or more. The genes are TRBV20-1 and TRBJ2-3, with unresolved D. The germline V and J ends were trimmed by 4 bases and 1 base, with 12 bases remaining between them. The CDR3 consists of 14 residues. Germline V gene data show CDR1 as DFQATT and CDR2 as SNEGSKA (reference sequence). The CDR3 here is CSATLNLGTDTQYF. The CDR3 bases are TGCAGTGCTACTTTAAACTTAGGCACAGATACGCAGTATTTT.

This clonotype was seen a few times. The V gene is TRBV19, the J gene TRBJ2-3, with D unresolved. CDR3 length: 14 amino acids. Germline V lookup: CDR1 LNHDA, CDR2 SQIVND (reference sequence). Trimming stripped 3 bases from V and 2 bases from J, with 9 bases between. CDR3 amino acids: CASSMDPTTDTQYF. CDR3 DNA: TGTGCCAGTAGTATGGACCCGACCACAGATACGCAGTATTTT.

The sample holds a few counts of this clonotype. The chain joins TRBV18 to TRBJ2-5; no clear D gene. Germline CDR1 and CDR2: KGHSH and LQKENI. CDR3 length equals 15 residues. The V and J ends lost 0 bases and 5 bases respectively, with 13 bases between them. Here the CDR3 reads CASSPPNRIEETQYF. The CDR3 nucleotides read TGTGCCAGCTCACCACCGAATCGGATCGAGGAGACCCAGTACTTC.

At least ten counts were recorded for this clonotype. The chain joins TRBV7-2 to TRBJ1-4; weak D call: TRBD1 (5 bases). The length of the CDR3 is 13 residues. V was shortened by 3 bases and J by 7 bases, with 9 bases between the two germline ends. Germline-derived CDR1 and CDR2 are SGHTA and FQGNSA. The DNA of the CDR3 is TGTGCCAGCAGCTTTCTAAGGGGTGAAAAACTGTTTTTT. It is translated as CASSFLRGEKLFF.

The chain has TRBV10-3 and TRBJ2-5, with 11 bases lining up with TRBD2. The CDR3 is 13 residues long. Germline loops: CDR1 ENHRY, CDR2 SYGVKD. The trim removed 10 bases at V and 3 bases at J, leaving 4 bases unmatched. The DNA for the CDR3 is TGTGCCACTGCGGGACTAGCGGAAGAGACCCAGTACTTC. Translating it yields CATAGLAEETQYF.

This clonotype was seen a handful of times. The gene calls are TRBV6-1 and TRBJ2-2; 9 positions match TRBD1. CDR3 size: 13 residues. CDR1 and CDR2 (germline): MNHNS, SASEGT. J was trimmed by 7 bases and V by 10 bases; bases with no gene match: 7. The CDR3 DNA reads as TGTGCCAACCGGGACAGGGTTGGCGGGGAGCTGTTTTTT. Translated: CANRDRVGGELFF.

The chain links TRBV13 to TRBJ2-1, with a possible D match to TRBD2 (5 bases). Germline V lookup: CDR1 PRHDT, CDR2 FYEKMQ (reference sequence). Between the trimmed V and J ends, which lost 4 bases and 7 bases, there was a span of 14 bases. This CDR3 spans 14 amino acids. CDR3 residues: CASSSLTKLNEQFF. Here the CDR3 DNA reads TGTGCCAGCAGCTCTTTGACTAAGCTTAATGAGCAGTTCTTC.

This chain uses TRBV29-1 with TRBJ2-1, with a tentative D call TRBD1 (5 bases). Trimming removed 4 bases from V and 9 bases from J, with 10 bases in between. CDR3 length: 11 residues. Germline V gives CDR1 SQVTM, CDR2 ANQGSEA. In nucleotides, the CDR3 is TGCAGCGTTGTCCCTCAGGGTGAGCAGTTCTTC. Translation gives CSVVPQGEQFF.

This clonotype was counted between two and nine times. The chain uses TRBV3-1 and TRBJ2-7; no reliable D call. Between the trimmed V and J ends, which lost 3 bases and 6 bases, there was a span of 12 bases. The CDR3 runs to 13 residues. Germline V gene sequence: CDR1 LGHDT, CDR2 YNNKEL (reference sequence). The DNA for the CDR3 is TGTGCCAGCAGCCAGTTTGTTGTTACCGAGCAGTACTTC. This sequence encodes CASSQFVVTEQYF.